Listed below are T cell receptor beta chains from one sample, sequenced in a study of metastatic and nonmetastatic thyroid tumors. TCRdb ran MiXCR on the PCR reads. The table includes just over 15,000 clones, 3.5% to 4.5% detected once. Sequencing used tumor tissue. The receptors were sampled from a female donor with papillary thyroid cancer or a benign thyroid nodule (not recorded which). Some clones in this sample may be carry-over from other donors' samples. Each CDR3 is given with its conserved first and last residue. D genes are given only for firm matches. Some rows mark clone size as missing; the rest say once, few, many or name a class of expanded clone.

D gene: -
clone size: -
J gene: TRBJ2-7
V gene: TRBV12-3/TRBV12-4
CDR3 DNA: TGTGCCAGCAGTTTCTACAGAGGCGAGCAGTACTTC
CDR3 protein: CASSFYRGEQYF

D gene: -
clone size: -
J gene: TRBJ2-2
V gene: TRBV11-2
CDR3 DNA: TGTGCCAGCAGCTTAGCCAGTACGCATAACCGGGAGCTGTTTTTT
CDR3 protein: CASSLASTHNRELFF

D gene: -
clone size: -
J gene: TRBJ1-4
V gene: TRBV28
CDR3 DNA: TGTGCCAGCAGTTCCGTCCGCAGGGGAGGACCTAATGAAAAACTGTTTTTT
CDR3 protein: CASSSVRRGGPNEKLFF

D gene: -
clone size: -
J gene: TRBJ2-1
V gene: TRBV20-1
CDR3 DNA: TGCAGTGCTAGAGACCCTAGTAGGGGGTTCGATGAGCAGTTCTTC
CDR3 protein: CSARDPSRGFDEQFF

D gene: TRBD1
clone size: -
J gene: TRBJ2-1
V gene: TRBV5-1
CDR3 DNA: TGCGCCAGCAGCTTTGGCCCGCAGGGGGCGCGTAGTGAGCAGTTCTTC
CDR3 protein: CASSFGPQGARSEQFF

D gene: TRBD2
clone size: -
J gene: TRBJ2-3
V gene: TRBV7-8
CDR3 DNA: TGTGCCAGCAGCTTAGCTTCTAGCGGGAGCGGAGGAGATACGCAGTATTTT
CDR3 protein: CASSLASSGSGGDTQYF

D gene: TRBD1
clone size: -
J gene: TRBJ1-2
V gene: TRBV27
CDR3 DNA: TGTGCCAGCAGTTTATCGCGGACAGGCCTCTATGGCTACACCTTC
CDR3 protein: CASSLSRTGLYGYTF

D gene: -
clone size: -
J gene: TRBJ2-6
V gene: TRBV20-1
CDR3 DNA: TGCAGTGCTAGACTACTCCCGGGTGGGGCCAACGTCCTGACTTTC
CDR3 protein: CSARLLPGGANVLTF

D gene: -
clone size: few
J gene: TRBJ1-2
V gene: TRBV6-2/TRBV6-3
CDR3 DNA: TGTGCCACCGGGCCAACGATAAGGTGGGGCTACACCTTC
CDR3 protein: CATGPTIRWGYTF

D gene: TRBD2
clone size: few
J gene: TRBJ2-1
V gene: TRBV24-1
CDR3 DNA: TGTGCCACCAGTCTAAGCGGGGGAGGGGGGGCCAATGAGCAGTTCTTC
CDR3 protein: CATSLSGGGGANEQFF

D gene: -
clone size: few
J gene: TRBJ1-6
V gene: TRBV11-2
CDR3 DNA: TGTGCCAGCAGCTTCACAGGGCAGGGATCACCCCTCCACTTT
CDR3 protein: CASSFTGQGSPLHF

D gene: TRBD2
clone size: few
J gene: TRBJ2-1
V gene: TRBV2
CDR3 DNA: TGTGCCAGCAGTGAAGTGGGGACTAGCGGGAGGGCGATTTTC
CDR3 protein: CASSEVGTSGRAIF

D gene: -
clone size: -
J gene: TRBJ2-2
V gene: TRBV11-3
CDR3 DNA: TGTGCCAGCAGCTTAGACCTGGGAAGGGCAGTGTACACCGGGGAGCTGTTTTTT
CDR3 protein: CASSLDLGRAVYTGELFF

D gene: -
clone size: -
J gene: TRBJ2-7
V gene: TRBV5-4
CDR3 DNA: TGTGCCAGCAGCCCAGACATCGCCTACGAGCAGTACTTC
CDR3 protein: CASSPDIAYEQYF